The T cell receptor beta chain described here comes from a study of T cell repertoires in cytomegalovirus infection. Overall study context: Recently identified HLA-C-restricted CMV epitopes were used, and well-studied HLA-B-restricted CMV epitopes were used as well.

TCRdb itself ran the reads through MiXCR, one entry per CDR3 protein. The sample lists over 250,000 distinct CDR3 sequences, roughly a fifth occurring once. A single count supports this clonotype. As yet, its antigen is unknown. CDR3 length: 13 amino acids. Trimming removed 6 bases at V and 4 bases at J, with 13 bases between. Germline-derived CDR1 and CDR2 are DFQATT and SNEGSKA (reference sequence). This clonotype was obtained from a human donor in good health (CMV status not recorded). Some clones in this sample may be carry-over from other donors' samples. Sequenced here: cultured PBMCs, sampled from culture after CMV antigen stimulation. This chain connects TRBV20-1 to TRBJ1-5, with D hard to call. CDR3 region: CSARSDRNQPQHF. In DNA form, the CDR3 reads TGCAGTGCCAGGAGCGATAGGAATCAGCCCCAGCATTTT.